This TCR beta chain derives from a study of T cells in Graves' hyperthyroidism and ophthalmopathy. Overall study findings and caveats: Median prediction lead before ophthalmopathy onset was about 6.3 months with the model.

TCR beta CDR3 region amplification was performed from RNA transcripts. In the first-round RT-PCR of the TCR CDR3, the HTBI primer set was used. TCRdb independently ran MiXCR on the multiplex PCR reads; one entry per CDR3 protein. Of a few hundred thousand distinct CDR3 sequences listed, approximately 23% are singletons. Duration under 3 months, a NOSPECS grade of at least 4, and a Clinical Activity Score of at least 3 characterized the ophthalmopathy patients. Points on this clonotype: Its specificity is not known.

Germline CDR1 is LGHDT and CDR2 is YNNKEL (reference sequence). This CDR3 has 14 residues. V lost 2 bases, J lost 9 bases, and 4 bases stayed unmatched. The receptor comes from a woman between 65 and 79 years old with Graves' ophthalmopathy. The chain carries TRBV3-1 and TRBJ2-1; 10 bases match TRBD2. The sequenced sample consisted of blood. CDR3 sequence (DNA): TGTGCCAGCAGCCAACTAGCGGGAGATGCTGAGCAGTTCTTC. It encodes CASSQLAGDAEQFF.